This is a list of T cell receptor beta chains from one sample in a study of blood T cell repertoires in COVID-19. Measured with immunoSEQ multiplex PCR; TCRdb has only the in-frame clones, and not every one. The table lists about 82,000 clones, around 74% of them singletons. Sequenced material: peripheral blood. The receptors come from a human donor with acute or convalescent COVID-19. The donor label of this sample is uncertain. Both conserved end residues are part of each CDR3. The D gene is left open where the match is weak. Clone size is shown for a subset of rows, as once, few, many or a class of expanded clone.

size: once
V: TRBV2
D: .
J: TRBJ2-5
CDR3: CASSQGLEETQYF
DNA: TGTGCCAGCAGTCAGGGGTTGGAAGAGACCCAGTACTTC

size: few
V: TRBV3-1/TRBV3-2
D: .
J: TRBJ2-2
CDR3: CASSTRTGGELFF
DNA: TGTGCCAGCAGCACCCGGACTGGCGGGGAGCTGTTTTTT

size: .
V: TRBV7-8
D: .
J: TRBJ2-1
CDR3: CASSSRGLFLNEQFF
DNA: TGTGCCAGCAGCAGCAGGGGATTGTTCCTCAATGAGCAGTTCTTC

size: .
V: TRBV5-1
D: .
J: TRBJ1-6
CDR3: CASSPGWESPLHF
DNA: TGCGCCAGCAGCCCCGGGTGGGAGTCACCCCTCCACTTT

size: .
V: TRBV3-1/TRBV3-2
D: TRBD1
J: TRBJ1-4
CDR3: CASSQDPGQLFATNEKLFF
DNA: TGTGCCAGCAGCCAAGACCCGGGACAGCTCTTCGCAACTAATGAAAAACTGTTTTTT

size: .
V: TRBV19
D: TRBD2
J: TRBJ2-5
CDR3: CASSVTAGTFETQYF
DNA: TGTGCCAGTAGTGTCACAGCGGGGACTTTTGAGACCCAGTACTTC

size: .
V: TRBV5-6
D: .
J: TRBJ2-2
CDR3: CASKGVTGELFF
DNA: TGTGCCAGCAAAGGGGTCACCGGGGAGCTGTTTTTT

size: .
V: TRBV5-1
D: .
J: TRBJ1-1
CDR3: CASSQILDTEAFF
DNA: TGCGCCAGCAGTCAGATTCTGGACACTGAAGCTTTCTTT

size: .
V: TRBV27
D: TRBD1
J: TRBJ1-6
CDR3: CASSFRDRVNSPLHF
DNA: TGTGCCAGCAGTTTCCGGGACAGGGTTAATTCACCCCTCCACTTT

size: .
V: TRBV2
D: TRBD1
J: TRBJ1-6
CDR3: CAIRTGGYNSPLHF
DNA: TGTGCCATCCGGACAGGGGGCTACAATTCACCCCTCCACTTT

size: .
V: TRBV6-5
D: .
J: TRBJ1-1
CDR3: CASKNRAMNTEAFF
DNA: TGTGCCAGCAAGAACAGGGCTATGAACACTGAAGCTTTCTTT

size: .
V: TRBV6-5
D: .
J: TRBJ1-5
CDR3: CASTNNQPQHF
DNA: TGTGCCAGCACTAATAATCAGCCCCAGCATTTT

size: .
V: TRBV4-3
D: .
J: TRBJ2-3
CDR3: CASSQEALITDTQYF
DNA: TGCGCCAGCAGCCAAGAGGCCTTAATCACAGATACGCAGTATTTT

size: few
V: TRBV24-1
D: .
J: TRBJ1-1
CDR3: CATSGSAGGEAFF
DNA: TGTGCCACCAGTGGAAGTGCGGGTGGTGAAGCTTTCTTT

size: .
V: TRBV30
D: TRBD1
J: TRBJ2-7
CDR3: CAWTGGPYEQYF
DNA: TGTGCCTGGACAGGGGGTCCCTACGAGCAGTACTTC

size: .
V: TRBV7-9
D: TRBD1
J: TRBJ2-2
CDR3: CASRSSGTGNTGELFF
DNA: TGTGCCAGCAGGTCCTCCGGGACAGGAAACACCGGGGAGCTGTTTTTT

size: .
V: TRBV2
D: .
J: TRBJ1-5
CDR3: CASSRGLQPQHF
DNA: TGTGCCAGCTCGAGAGGGTTGCAGCCCCAGCATTTT

size: .
V: TRBV20-1
D: TRBD1
J: TRBJ1-2
CDR3: CSALTGNGYTF
DNA: TGCAGTGCCTTGACAGGGAATGGCTACACCTTC

size: .
V: TRBV24-1
D: .
J: TRBJ1-2
CDR3: CATSDPGAGSNYGYTF
DNA: TGTGCCACCAGTGATCCCGGGGCGGGGAGTAACTATGGCTACACCTTC

size: few
V: TRBV7-2
D: .
J: TRBJ2-2
CDR3: CASSLISQGLNTGELFF
DNA: TGTGCCAGCAGCTTAATATCCCAGGGCTTGAACACCGGGGAGCTGTTTTTT

size: .
V: TRBV3-1/TRBV3-2
D: .
J: TRBJ2-5
CDR3: CASSPWEEETQYF
DNA: TGTGCCAGCAGCCCATGGGAGGAAGAGACCCAGTACTTC

size: .
V: TRBV5-1
D: .
J: TRBJ2-3
CDR3: CASSLFREMADTQYF
DNA: TGCGCCAGCAGCTTGTTCCGGGAGATGGCAGATACGCAGTATTTT

size: once
V: TRBV3-1/TRBV3-2
D: TRBD2
J: TRBJ2-3
CDR3: CASSQGGRASTDTQYF
DNA: TGTGCCAGCAGCCAAGGCGGGAGGGCTAGCACAGATACGCAGTATTTT

size: few
V: TRBV3-1/TRBV3-2
D: .
J: TRBJ1-5
CDR3: CASSQDPGRGQPQHF
DNA: TGTGCCAGCAGCCAAGACCCCGGTCGGGGTCAGCCCCAGCATTTT

size: .
V: TRBV30
D: TRBD2
J: TRBJ2-1
CDR3: CAWSRTSGTHNEQFF
DNA: TGTGCCTGGAGCCGGACTAGCGGGACCCACAATGAGCAGTTCTTC

size: .
V: TRBV27
D: TRBD2
J: TRBJ2-1
CDR3: CASTSPGLAGVEQFF
DNA: TGTGCCAGCACCTCGCCGGGACTAGCGGGAGTTGAGCAGTTCTTC

size: .
V: TRBV28
D: TRBD2
J: TRBJ2-1
CDR3: CASSSAGTRSNEQFF
DNA: TGTGCCAGCAGCAGTGCCGGGACTAGGTCCAATGAGCAGTTCTTC

size: once
V: TRBV13
D: .
J: TRBJ1-1
CDR3: CASSRRGVRAFF
DNA: TGTGCCAGCAGCAGAAGGGGCGTTAGGGCTTTCTTT

size: .
V: TRBV15
D: .
J: TRBJ2-2
CDR3: CATSRDGQPTGELFF
DNA: TGTGCCACCAGCAGAGATGGGCAGCCCACCGGGGAGCTGTTTTTT

size: .
V: TRBV5-5
D: TRBD1
J: TRBJ2-4
CDR3: CASSSLYRDRVAKNIQYF
DNA: TGTGCCAGCAGCTCACTATACCGGGACAGGGTAGCCAAAAACATTCAGTACTTC

size: .
V: TRBV5-1
D: TRBD2
J: TRBJ2-7
CDR3: CASSWGRGAGSYEQYF
DNA: TGCGCCAGCAGCTGGGGTCGGGGAGCGGGAAGTTACGAGCAGTACTTC

size: .
V: TRBV5-5
D: .
J: TRBJ2-5
CDR3: CASSLGTGVETQYF
DNA: TGTGCCAGCAGCTTGGGGACTGGGGTAGAGACCCAGTACTTC

size: .
V: TRBV7-8
D: .
J: TRBJ1-5
CDR3: CASSSRTESQPQHF
DNA: TGTGCCAGCAGCTCTCGGACAGAAAGTCAGCCCCAGCATTTT

size: .
V: TRBV6-2/TRBV6-3
D: .
J: TRBJ1-6
CDR3: CASSSEKYNSPLHF
DNA: TGTGCCAGCAGTTCGGAGAAGTATAATTCACCCCTCCACTTT

size: .
V: TRBV9
D: TRBD1
J: TRBJ2-7
CDR3: CASSAVGDSYEQYF
DNA: TGTGCCAGCAGCGCCGTAGGGGACAGCTACGAGCAGTACTTC

size: .
V: TRBV29-1
D: .
J: TRBJ1-2
CDR3: CSVEETGRDGYTF
DNA: TGCAGCGTTGAAGAAACAGGGAGAGATGGCTACACCTTC

size: .
V: TRBV6-5
D: TRBD2
J: TRBJ2-3
CDR3: CASSALASSTDTQYF
DNA: TGTGCCAGCAGCGCACTAGCGAGTAGCACAGATACGCAGTATTTT

size: .
V: TRBV7-3
D: TRBD2
J: TRBJ2-1
CDR3: CASSLGRADNEQFF
DNA: TGTGCCAGCAGCTTAGGGAGGGCGGACAATGAGCAGTTCTTC

size: .
V: TRBV27
D: .
J: TRBJ2-3
CDR3: CASRPGGRITDTQYF
DNA: TGTGCCAGCAGGCCGGGGGGCCGGATCACAGATACGCAGTATTTT

size: .
V: TRBV6-1
D: .
J: TRBJ1-5
CDR3: CASSESGGDQPQHF
DNA: TGTGCCAGCAGTGAGTCGGGGGGCGATCAGCCCCAGCATTTT

size: few
V: TRBV18
D: .
J: TRBJ2-5
CDR3: CASSPGRATQYF
DNA: TGTGCCAGCTCACCTGGCAGGGCGACCCAGTACTTC

size: few
V: TRBV7-8
D: TRBD2
J: TRBJ2-1
CDR3: CASSSIAGGYNEQFF
DNA: TGTGCCAGCAGCTCTATAGCGGGAGGGTACAATGAGCAGTTCTTC

size: .
V: TRBV9
D: TRBD1
J: TRBJ1-4
CDR3: CASSAGTGTEKLFF
DNA: TGTGCCAGCAGTGCCGGGACAGGGACCGAAAAACTGTTTTTT

size: .
V: TRBV5-1
D: .
J: TRBJ2-2
CDR3: CASSLVQRTGELFF
DNA: TGCGCCAGCAGCTTGGTCCAGCGCACCGGGGAGCTGTTTTTT

size: .
V: TRBV5-1
D: .
J: TRBJ2-1
CDR3: CASSLAGTSEQFF
DNA: TGCGCCAGCAGCTTGGCCGGGACTTCTGAGCAGTTCTTC

size: few
V: TRBV5-1
D: .
J: TRBJ2-3
CDR3: CASSPRGDTQYF
DNA: TGCGCCAGCAGCCCCCGGGGAGATACGCAGTATTTT

size: once
V: TRBV6-2/TRBV6-3
D: .
J: TRBJ2-3
CDR3: CASSYSAGRTDTQYF
DNA: TGTGCCAGCAGTTACTCCGCGGGCCGGACGGATACGCAGTATTTT

size: .
V: TRBV19
D: TRBD1
J: TRBJ2-5
CDR3: CASSADRGRETQYF
DNA: TGTGCCAGTAGTGCCGACAGGGGGCGAGAGACCCAGTACTTC

size: .
V: TRBV24-1
D: TRBD1
J: TRBJ2-6
CDR3: CATSQDRASPLSGANVLTF
DNA: TGTGCCACCAGCCAGGACAGGGCCTCCCCACTCTCTGGGGCCAACGTCCTGACTTTC

size: .
V: TRBV7-8
D: TRBD1
J: TRBJ1-1
CDR3: CASSLARTGGARAFF
DNA: TGTGCCAGCAGCTTAGCGAGGACAGGGGGCGCGAGAGCTTTCTTT

size: .
V: TRBV5-1
D: TRBD2
J: TRBJ2-3
CDR3: CASRLAGGSTDTQYF
DNA: TGCGCCAGCAGGCTAGCGGGGGGTAGCACAGATACGCAGTATTTT